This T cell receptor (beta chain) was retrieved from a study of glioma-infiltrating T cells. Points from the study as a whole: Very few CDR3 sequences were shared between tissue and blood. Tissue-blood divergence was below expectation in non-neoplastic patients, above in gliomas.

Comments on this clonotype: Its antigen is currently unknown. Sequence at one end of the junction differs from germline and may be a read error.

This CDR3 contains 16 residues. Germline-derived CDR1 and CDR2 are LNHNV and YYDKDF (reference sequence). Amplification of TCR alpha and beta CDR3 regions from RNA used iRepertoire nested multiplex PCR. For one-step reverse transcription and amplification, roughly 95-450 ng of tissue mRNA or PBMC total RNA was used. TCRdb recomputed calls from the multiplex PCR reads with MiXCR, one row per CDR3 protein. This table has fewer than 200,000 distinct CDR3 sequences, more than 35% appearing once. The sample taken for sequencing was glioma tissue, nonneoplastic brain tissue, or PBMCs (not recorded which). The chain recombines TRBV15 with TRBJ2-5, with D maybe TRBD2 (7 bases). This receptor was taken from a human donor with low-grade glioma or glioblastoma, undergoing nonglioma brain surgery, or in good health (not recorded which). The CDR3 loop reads CATSRDRGGYQETQCF. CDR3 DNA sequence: TGTGCCACCAGCAGAGATAGGGGGGGGTACCAAGAGACACAGTGCTTC.